What follows describes a single T cell receptor (beta chain). Its antigen is still unknown. These data come from a study of cytomegalovirus exposure and HLA in healthy donors. CDR1 GTSNPN and CDR2 SVGIG come from the germline V gene (reference sequence). CDR3 length: 14 amino acids. V shed 5 bases, J shed 6 bases, and the junction held 13 bases outside the gene matches. Donors likely had unrecorded immune exposures despite being nominally healthy when sampled. Study-level findings and limits: Earlier analysis looked at TCR beta V segments, and most were productive about 90% or about 30% of the time. More clonal expansion characterized HLA-associated TCR beta chains than equally common others in a later analysis.

The primer mix had 60 Vbeta and 13 Jbeta primers. Measured with immunoSEQ multiplex PCR; TCRdb has only the in-frame clones, and not every one. The sample lists 150,000 or so clones; 77% were seen once. Sample: PBMCs. This sequence joins TRBV30 and TRBJ2-7; the match to TRBD1 covers 7 bases. The TCR sequence derives from a woman in her thirties in good health and CMV-seronegative. The CDR3 sequence is CAWGRRQGRGEQYF. The CDR3 coding sequence is TGTGCCTGGGGAAGAAGACAGGGTAGAGGCGAGCAGTACTTC.